Below are 6 T cell receptor beta chains sequenced from a single sample in a study of cytomegalovirus exposure and HLA in healthy donors. Use of 60 Vbeta and 13 Jbeta primers characterized the PCR. TCRdb keeps only in-frame clones here, not all; method: immunoSEQ multiplex PCR. Altogether over 150,000 clones are present, under 90% being singletons, with the ten largest covering around 4.3%. What was sequenced was PBMCs. Receptor source: a man aged 30-40 years in good health and CMV-seronegative.

This clone has only a few counts. The CDR3 DNA reads as TGTGCCAGCAGCGTAGGAGGGGAGGTGAACATTCAGTACTTC. Its translation is CASSVGGEVNIQYF. The chain joins TRBV9 to TRBJ2-4, with D perhaps matching TRBD2 (6 bases). This CDR3 is 14 amino acids long. V dropped 0 bases and J dropped 7 bases, with 11 bases sitting between them. CDR1 SGDLS and CDR2 YYNGEE come from the germline V gene.

The rearrangement joins TRBV4-3 to TRBJ1-1; D gene ambiguous. Germline CDR1 is LGHNA and CDR2 is YSLEER. V shed 0 bases and J shed 10 bases, with 12 bases lying between them. This CDR3 comprises 13 residues. The CDR3 protein is CASSQELGRRAFF. The CDR3 region has the DNA TGCGCCAGCAGCCAAGAGTTGGGGAGAAGAGCTTTCTTT.

The rearrangement joins TRBV2 to TRBJ2-2; 7 bases fit TRBD2. The junction had 8 bases not matched to a gene; V was cut back by 6 bases and J by 4 bases. The CDR3 extends over 15 amino acids. Germline V gene lookup returns CDR1 SNHLY and CDR2 FYNNEI. CDR3 sequence (DNA): TGTGCCAGCAGAACGGGCGGGAGTTTCACCGGGGAGCTGTTTTTT. It translates to CASRTGGSFTGELFF. The whole variable domain, remainder taken from reference TRBV2 and TRBJ2-2, is EPEVTQTPSHQVTQMGQEVILRCVPISNHLYFYWYRQILGQKVEFLVSFYNNEISEKSEIFDDQFSVERPDGSNFTLKIRSTKLEDSAMYFCASRTGGSFTGELFFGEGSRLTVL.

This clone was seen only a few times. This chain uses TRBV30 with TRBJ1-3; unclear D gene. The V end lost 0 bases, the J end lost 0 bases, and 15 bases lay between the germline ends. Looked up from germline, CDR1 is GTSNPN and CDR2 is SVGIG (reference sequence). The CDR3 totals 17 residues. The CDR3 DNA sequence: TGTGCCTGGAGTGTACAAAATCCAGGTAACTCTGGAAACACCATATATTTT. Protein: CAWSVQNPGNSGNTIYF.

This rearrangement joins TRBV7-9 to TRBJ1-4; D not resolved. The CDR3 runs 16 residues. Germline assignment: CDR1 SEHNR and CDR2 FQNEAQ (reference sequence). Trimming pared 0 bases from V and 0 bases from J, leaving 8 bases between. The CDR3 sequence is CASSLALGATNEKLFF. DNA of the CDR3: TGTGCCAGCAGCTTAGCGCTCGGGGCAACTAATGAAAAACTGTTTTTT.

V is TRBV18 and J is TRBJ1-1; TRBD1 matches 11 bases. J was trimmed by 1 base and V by 3 bases; bases with no gene match: 4. Germline CDR1 and CDR2: KGHSH and LQKENI. The CDR3 runs 16 residues. The CDR3 sequence is CASSPGQGAGNTEAFF. The CDR3, as DNA: TGTGCCAGCTCACCCGGACAGGGGGCTGGGAACACTGAAGCTTTCTTT. The full variable domain, in which reference TRBV18 and TRBJ1-1 provide the parts outside the CDR3, is NAGVMQNPRHLVRRRGQEARLRCSPMKGHSHVYWYRQLPEEGLKFMVYLQKENIIDESGMPKERFSAEFPKEGPSILRIQQVVRGDSAAYFCASSPGQGAGNTEAFFGQGTRLTVV.